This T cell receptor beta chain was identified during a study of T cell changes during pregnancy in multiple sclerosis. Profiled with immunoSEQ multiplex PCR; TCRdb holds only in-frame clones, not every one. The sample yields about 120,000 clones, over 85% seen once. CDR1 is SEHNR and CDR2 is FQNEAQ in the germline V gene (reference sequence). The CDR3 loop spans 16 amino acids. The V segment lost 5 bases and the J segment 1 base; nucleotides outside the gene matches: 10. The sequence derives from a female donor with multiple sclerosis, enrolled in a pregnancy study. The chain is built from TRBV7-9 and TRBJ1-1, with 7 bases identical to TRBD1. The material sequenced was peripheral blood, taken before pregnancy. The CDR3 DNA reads TGTGCCAGCAGCCCAACACAGGGGAGAGCGAACACTGAAGCTTTCTTT. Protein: CASSPTQGRANTEAFF.